The source of this T cell receptor (beta chain) is a study of control samples from healthy donors and cancer patients. TCRdb's table, derived via immunoSEQ multiplex PCR, lists solely in-frame clones and lacks some. Here the sample spans more than 85,000 clones, around 89% being singletons. This clone occurred a few times. The receptor's source is a woman aged 55 to 70 with lung cancer. Specimen: PBMCs.

In DNA form, the CDR3 reads TGTGCCAGCAGCAACCAACAGGGGGAGAGGACTGAAGCTTTCTTT. This codes for CASSNQQGERTEAFF. The V call is TRBV9, the J call TRBJ1-1; 8 positions match TRBD1. This CDR3 is 15 amino acids long. Germline CDR1 and CDR2: SGDLS and YYNGEE. Germline trimming cut 4 bases from V and 5 bases from J; bases unmatched to any gene: 10. Full variable domain (missing parts from reference TRBV9 and TRBJ1-1): DSGVTQTPKHLITATGQRVTLRCSPRSGDLSVYWYQQSLDQGLQFLIQYYNGEERAKGNILERFSAQQFPDLHSELNLSSLELGDSALYFCASSNQQGERTEAFFGQGTRLTVV.